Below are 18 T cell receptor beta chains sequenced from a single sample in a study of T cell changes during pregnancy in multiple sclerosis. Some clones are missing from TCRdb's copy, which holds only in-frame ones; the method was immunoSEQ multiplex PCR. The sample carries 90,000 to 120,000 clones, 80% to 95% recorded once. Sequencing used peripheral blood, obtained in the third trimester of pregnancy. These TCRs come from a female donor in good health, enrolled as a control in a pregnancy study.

CDR3 in amino acids: CASSQALRSGGGLFF. The DNA for the CDR3 is TGCGCCAGCAGCCAAGCCCTCCGTAGCGGGGGAGGACTGTTTTTT. This rearrangement joins TRBV4-3 to TRBJ1-4, with TRBD1 as a possible D gene (5 bases). The CDR3 extends over 15 amino acids. Trimming took 1 base from V and 13 from J, leaving 19 bases between them. Germline-derived CDR1 and CDR2 are LGHNA and YSLEER.

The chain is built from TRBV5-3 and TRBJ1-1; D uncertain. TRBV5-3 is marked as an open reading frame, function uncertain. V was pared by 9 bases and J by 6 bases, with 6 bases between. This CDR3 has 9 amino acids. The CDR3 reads CAKEAEAFF. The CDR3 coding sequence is TGTGCCAAAGAGGCTGAAGCTTTCTTT.

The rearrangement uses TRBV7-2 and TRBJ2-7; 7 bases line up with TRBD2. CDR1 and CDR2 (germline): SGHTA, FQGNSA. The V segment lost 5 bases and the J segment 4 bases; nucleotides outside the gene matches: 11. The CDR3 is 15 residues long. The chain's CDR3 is CASSRESGANYEQYF. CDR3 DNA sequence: TGTGCCAGCAGCCGAGAGAGCGGGGCTAATTACGAGCAGTACTTC.

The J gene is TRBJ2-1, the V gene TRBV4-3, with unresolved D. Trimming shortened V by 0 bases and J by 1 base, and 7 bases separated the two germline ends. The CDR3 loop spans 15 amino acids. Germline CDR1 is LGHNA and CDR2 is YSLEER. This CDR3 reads CASSQEVQSYNEQFF. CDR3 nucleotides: TGCGCCAGCAGCCAAGAGGTACAGTCCTACAATGAGCAGTTCTTC.

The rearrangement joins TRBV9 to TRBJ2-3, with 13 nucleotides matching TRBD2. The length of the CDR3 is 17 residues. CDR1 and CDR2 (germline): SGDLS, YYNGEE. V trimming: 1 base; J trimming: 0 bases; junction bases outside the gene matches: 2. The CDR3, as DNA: TGTGCCAGCAGCGTAACTAGCGGGGGGGCTAGCACAGATACGCAGTATTTT. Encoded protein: CASSVTSGGASTDTQYF. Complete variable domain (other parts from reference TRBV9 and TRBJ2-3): DSGVTQTPKHLITATGQRVTLRCSPRSGDLSVYWYQQSLDQGLQFLIQYYNGEERAKGNILERFSAQQFPDLHSELNLSSLELGDSALYFCASSVTSGGASTDTQYFGPGTRLTVL.

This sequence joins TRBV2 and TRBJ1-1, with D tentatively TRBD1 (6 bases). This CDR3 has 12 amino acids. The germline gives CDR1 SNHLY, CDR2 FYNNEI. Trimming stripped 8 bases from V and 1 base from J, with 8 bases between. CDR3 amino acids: CASVQGNTEAFF. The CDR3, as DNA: TGTGCCAGCGTACAGGGGAACACTGAAGCTTTCTTT.

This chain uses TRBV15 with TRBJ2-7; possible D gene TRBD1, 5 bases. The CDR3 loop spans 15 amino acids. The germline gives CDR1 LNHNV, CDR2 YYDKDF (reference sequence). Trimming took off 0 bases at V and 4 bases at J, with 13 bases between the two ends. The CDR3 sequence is CATSRDRARVYEQYF. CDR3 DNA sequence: TGTGCCACCAGCAGAGATCGGGCCAGGGTATACGAGCAGTACTTC.

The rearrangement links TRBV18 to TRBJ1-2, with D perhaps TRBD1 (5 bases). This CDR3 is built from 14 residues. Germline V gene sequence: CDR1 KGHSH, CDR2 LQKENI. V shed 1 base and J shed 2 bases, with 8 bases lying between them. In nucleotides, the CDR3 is TGTGCCAGCTCACCACAGACAGCCAACTATGGCTACACCTTC. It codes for CASSPQTANYGYTF.

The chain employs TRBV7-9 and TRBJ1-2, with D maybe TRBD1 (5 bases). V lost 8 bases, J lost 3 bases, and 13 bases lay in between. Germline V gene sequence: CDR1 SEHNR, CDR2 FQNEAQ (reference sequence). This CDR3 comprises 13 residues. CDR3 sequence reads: CASAGGADYGYTF. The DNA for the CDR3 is TGTGCCAGCGCCGGGGGAGCGGACTATGGCTACACCTTC.

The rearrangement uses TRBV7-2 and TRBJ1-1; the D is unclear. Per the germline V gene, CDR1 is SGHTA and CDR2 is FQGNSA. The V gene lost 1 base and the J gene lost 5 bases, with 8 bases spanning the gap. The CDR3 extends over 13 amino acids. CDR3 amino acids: CASSLGVRTEAFF. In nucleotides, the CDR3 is TGTGCCAGCAGCTTAGGCGTCCGGACTGAAGCTTTCTTT.

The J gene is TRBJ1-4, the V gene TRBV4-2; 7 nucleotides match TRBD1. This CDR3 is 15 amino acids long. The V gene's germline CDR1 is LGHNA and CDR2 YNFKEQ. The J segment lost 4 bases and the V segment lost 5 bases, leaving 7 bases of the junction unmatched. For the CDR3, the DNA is TGTGCCAGCAGCACTCCGACAGGGAATAATGAAAAACTGTTTTTT. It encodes CASSTPTGNNEKLFF.

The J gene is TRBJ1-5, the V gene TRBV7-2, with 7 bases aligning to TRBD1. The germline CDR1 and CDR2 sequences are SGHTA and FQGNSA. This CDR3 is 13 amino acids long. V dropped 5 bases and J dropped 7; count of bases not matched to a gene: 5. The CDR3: CASSLGQLQPQHF. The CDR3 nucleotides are TGTGCCAGCAGCCTGGGACAGCTGCAGCCCCAGCATTTT.

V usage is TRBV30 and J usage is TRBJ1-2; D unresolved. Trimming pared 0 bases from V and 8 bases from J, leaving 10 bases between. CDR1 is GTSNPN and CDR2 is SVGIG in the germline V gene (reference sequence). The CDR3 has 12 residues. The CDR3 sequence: CAWSVVYSGYTF. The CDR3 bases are TGTGCCTGGAGTGTTGTGTACTCGGGCTACACCTTC. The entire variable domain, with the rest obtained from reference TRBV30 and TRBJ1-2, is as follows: SQTIHQWPATLVQPVGSPLSLECTVEGTSNPNLYWYRQAAGRGLQLLFYSVGIGQISSEVPQNLSASRPQDRQFILSSKKLLLSDSGFYLCAWSVVYSGYTFGSGTRLTVV.

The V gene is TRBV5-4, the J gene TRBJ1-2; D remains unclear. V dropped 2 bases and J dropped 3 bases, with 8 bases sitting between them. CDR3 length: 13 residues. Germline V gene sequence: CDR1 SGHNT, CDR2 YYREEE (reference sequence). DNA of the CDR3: TGTGCCAGCAGCTTAAACCAGGACTATGGCTACACCTTC. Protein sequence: CASSLNQDYGYTF.

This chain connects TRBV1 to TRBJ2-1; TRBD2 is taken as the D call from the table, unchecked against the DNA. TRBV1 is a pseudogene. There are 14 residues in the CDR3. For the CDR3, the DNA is TGCACCAGCAGTCGGACTAGCGGGGGCAATGAGCAGTTCTTC. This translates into CTSSRTSGGNEQFF.

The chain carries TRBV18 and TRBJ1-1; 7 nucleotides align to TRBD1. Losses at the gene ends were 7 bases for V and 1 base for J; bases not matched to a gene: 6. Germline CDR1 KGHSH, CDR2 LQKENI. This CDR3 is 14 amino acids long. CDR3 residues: CASLQGQTNTEAFF. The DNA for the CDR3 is TGTGCCAGCTTACAGGGACAGACGAACACTGAAGCTTTCTTT. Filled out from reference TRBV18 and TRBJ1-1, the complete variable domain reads NAGVMQNPRHLVRRRGQEARLRCSPMKGHSHVYWYRQLPEEGLKFMVYLQKENIIDESGMPKERFSAEFPKEGPSILRIQQVVRGDSAAYFCASLQGQTNTEAFFGQGTRLTVV.

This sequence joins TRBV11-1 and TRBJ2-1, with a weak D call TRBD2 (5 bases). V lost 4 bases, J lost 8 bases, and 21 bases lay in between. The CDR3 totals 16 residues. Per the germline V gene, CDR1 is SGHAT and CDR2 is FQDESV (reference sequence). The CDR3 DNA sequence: TGTGCCAGCAGCTCGAGATGGGCCACGGAGGTGGATGAGCAGTTCTTC. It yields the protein CASSSRWATEVDEQFF. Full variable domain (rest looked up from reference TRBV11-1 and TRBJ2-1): EAEVAQSPRYKITEKSQAVAFWCDPISGHATLYWYRQILGQGPELLVQFQDESVVDDSQLPKDRFSAERLKGVDSTLKIQPAELGDSAMYLCASSSRWATEVDEQFFGPGTRLTVL.

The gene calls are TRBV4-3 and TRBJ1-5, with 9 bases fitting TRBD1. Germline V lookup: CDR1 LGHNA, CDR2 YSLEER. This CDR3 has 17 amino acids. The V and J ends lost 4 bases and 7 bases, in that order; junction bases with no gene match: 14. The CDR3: CASSLSPPGQGGQPQHF. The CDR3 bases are TGCGCCAGCAGCCTAAGCCCTCCGGGACAGGGTGGACAGCCCCAGCATTTT.